This is a list of T cell receptor beta chains from one sample in a study of shared T cell receptors in the human thymus. Only in-frame clones appear in the TCRdb table, and some are missing; sequencing was by immunoSEQ multiplex PCR. Among roughly 700,000 clones listed, approximately 87% were seen once. The data were also submitted as part of a second study, on human thymus T cells.

The sequenced sample was thymocytes. These receptors originate from a boy under two years old with a congenital heart defect. Both conserved end residues are part of each CDR3. Fields, in order: CDR3 protein, CDR3 DNA, V gene, clone size, D gene, J gene. The D gene is left open where the match is weak. Clone size is stated in some rows and not others, as once, few, many or a class when expanded.

CDR3: CASSKRGASTDTQYF
DNA: TGTGCCAGCAGCAAAAGGGGCGCCAGCACAGATACGCAGTATTTT
V: TRBV2
size: -
D: -
J: TRBJ2-3

CDR3: CSVVWDSPNYEQYF
DNA: TGCAGCGTTGTATGGGACAGCCCGAACTACGAGCAGTACTTC
V: TRBV29-1
size: -
D: TRBD1
J: TRBJ2-7

CDR3: CASSLAPSGYEQYF
DNA: TGTGCCAGCAGCTTAGCGCCTAGCGGCTACGAGCAGTACTTC
V: TRBV7-2
size: -
D: TRBD2
J: TRBJ2-7

CDR3: CASGYRQGPSGTSSYEQYF
DNA: TGTGCTAGTGGTTACAGACAGGGACCTAGCGGGACAAGCTCCTACGAGCAGTACTTC
V: TRBV12-5
size: -
D: TRBD2
J: TRBJ2-7

CDR3: CASSFPGLAGPKNTGELFF
DNA: TGTGCCAGCAGTTTTCCAGGACTAGCGGGACCCAAGAACACCGGGGAGCTGTTTTTT
V: TRBV28
size: -
D: TRBD2
J: TRBJ2-2

CDR3: CASSEKPPGQGGPNEKLFF
DNA: TGTGCCAGCAGTGAAAAACCCCCGGGACAGGGGGGCCCTAATGAAAAACTGTTTTTT
V: TRBV6-1
size: few
D: TRBD1
J: TRBJ1-4

CDR3: CARLGGSQQYF
DNA: TGTGCCAGGCTGGGGGGGAGCCAGCAGTACTTC
V: TRBV21-1
size: -
D: -
J: TRBJ2-7

CDR3: CASSIEQGKYNEQFF
DNA: TGTGCCAGCAGCATCGAACAGGGAAAGTACAATGAGCAGTTCTTC
V: TRBV5-6
size: -
D: -
J: TRBJ2-1

CDR3: CASSPVRQGGHEQYF
DNA: TGTGCCAGCAGCCCGGTTCGACAGGGGGGCCACGAGCAGTACTTC
V: TRBV5-6
size: -
D: TRBD1
J: TRBJ2-7

CDR3: CASGFEASGTGELFF
DNA: TGTGCTAGTGGTTTCGAGGCTAGCGGCACCGGGGAGCTGTTTTTT
V: TRBV12-5
size: -
D: TRBD2
J: TRBJ2-2

CDR3: CASQRDSGYNEQFF
DNA: TGTGCCAGTCAGCGGGACTCCGGATACAATGAGCAGTTCTTC
V: TRBV27
size: -
D: TRBD2
J: TRBJ2-1

CDR3: CAWSVFGRAADIQYF
DNA: TGTGCCTGGAGTGTATTCGGGAGGGCCGCGGACATTCAGTACTTC
V: TRBV30
size: -
D: TRBD2
J: TRBJ2-4

CDR3: CASSPPGTRLSGANVLTF
DNA: TGTGCCAGCAGTCCCCCTGGGACTAGGTTATCTGGGGCCAACGTCCTGACTTTC
V: TRBV27
size: -
D: TRBD2
J: TRBJ2-6

CDR3: CASSLVGEEGYEQYF
DNA: TGTGCCAGCAGCTTAGTAGGGGAGGAGGGGTACGAGCAGTACTTC
V: TRBV7-2
size: -
D: -
J: TRBJ2-7

CDR3: CASSQHRGADTEAFF
DNA: TGTGCCAGTAGCCAACACAGGGGAGCGGACACTGAAGCTTTCTTT
V: TRBV19
size: -
D: TRBD1
J: TRBJ1-1

CDR3: CASSEGWQGREYEQYF
DNA: TGTGCCAGCAGCGAGGGTTGGCAGGGTCGGGAGTACGAGCAGTACTTC
V: TRBV7-9
size: -
D: -
J: TRBJ2-7

CDR3: CASSLSKDRVTCEQYF
DNA: TGTGCCAGCAGTTTATCAAAAGACAGGGTTACGTGTGAGCAGTACTTC
V: TRBV27
size: -
D: TRBD1
J: TRBJ2-7

CDR3: CASSPAAGGADTQYF
DNA: TGCGCCAGCAGCCCGGCTGCGGGAGGGGCAGATACGCAGTATTTT
V: TRBV5-1
size: -
D: TRBD2
J: TRBJ2-3

CDR3: CASGLLEGGNYGYTF
DNA: TGCGCCAGCGGCTTATTGGAGGGTGGGAACTATGGCTACACCTTC
V: TRBV4-1
size: -
D: -
J: TRBJ1-2

CDR3: CASSLRGGHHTDTQYF
DNA: TGTGCCAGCAGCTTGAGGGGGGGACACCACACAGATACGCAGTATTTT
V: TRBV7-9
size: -
D: -
J: TRBJ2-3

CDR3: CASSVDPSPLSSGRLHEQYF
DNA: TGTGCCAGCAGCGTAGATCCATCCCCCCTCTCTAGCGGGAGGCTGCACGAGCAGTACTTC
V: TRBV9
size: -
D: TRBD2
J: TRBJ2-7

CDR3: CSVESLVTREAGDTQYF
DNA: TGCAGCGTTGAATCACTCGTAACGCGGGAGGCAGGGGATACGCAGTATTTT
V: TRBV29-1
size: -
D: TRBD2
J: TRBJ2-3

CDR3: CASRKTSGCSYNEQFF
DNA: TGTGCCAGCAGGAAGACTAGCGGGTGCTCCTACAATGAGCAGTTCTTC
V: TRBV6-4
size: -
D: TRBD2
J: TRBJ2-1